What follows are 2 T cell receptor beta chains derived from one specimen sequenced in a study of early stage breast cancer tumors. The table came from immunoSEQ multiplex PCR; TCRdb's copy has only in-frame clones and leaves some out. The data contain 25,000 to 35,000 clones, over 70% of them singletons. Sequences were obtained from blood. These receptor sequences come from a person in their 40s with breast cancer.

The chain employs TRBV10-3 and TRBJ2-1, with 8 bases matching TRBD2. The CDR3 length is 20 residues. Germline loops: CDR1 ENHRY, CDR2 SYGVKD. V gave up 0 bases and J gave up 1 base; unmatched junction bases: 14. The CDR3 DNA is TGTGCCATCAGTGAGTCGCCGGGAGGGAGTAGTCTAGGTTCCTACAATGAGCAGTTCTTC. Translation gives CAISESPGGSSLGSYNEQFF.

The sample holds one count of this clone. This chain links TRBV11-3 with TRBJ2-3; 8 nucleotides line up with TRBD2. With V trimmed by 7 bases and J by 0 bases, 9 bases remained unmatched. The CDR3 is made up of 16 amino acids. Per the germline V gene, CDR1 is SGHNT and CDR2 is YENEEA. Here the CDR3 DNA reads TGTGCCAGCACCAACCGGGGGGGCGGGAGCACAGATACGCAGTATTTT. The encoded protein is CASTNRGGGSTDTQYF.